This TCR beta chain was profiled in a study of blood T cell repertoires in COVID-19. Turning to the study itself: Spain, Italy and the United States supplied samples that represented acute and convalescent COVID-19.

Here immunoSEQ multiplex PCR was the method, and the copy in TCRdb shows in-frame clones only, minus some. This sample carries tens of thousands of clones, about 92% of them seen once, and the ten largest clones take less than 8.5%. V shed 6 bases and J 5 bases; nucleotides not matched to a gene: 3. CDR1 is MNHEY, CDR2 SVGEGT, per germline. This CDR3 has 12 amino acids. The material sequenced was peripheral blood. The chain carries TRBV6-2 or TRBV6-3 and TRBJ1-2; 7 nucleotides match TRBD1. The sequence derives from a human donor in a cohort sampled during active COVID-19. The CDR3 protein is CASSDREYGYTF. DNA for the CDR3: TGTGCCAGCAGCGACAGGGAGTATGGCTACACCTTC.